The 19 T cell receptor beta chains presented below share a single source sample, sequenced in a study of blood T cell repertoires in COVID-19. Sequencing was performed with immunoSEQ multiplex PCR; in TCRdb, only in-frame clones are kept and a portion is missing. This sample has around 340,000 clones; approximately 86% occur once, and the top ten carry 4% to 5%. Material for sequencing was PBMCs or T cells enriched from blood (not recorded which). Receptor source: a woman in her thirties or forties with acute COVID-19.

CDR3 sequence: CASSPSANRGNTEAFF. CDR3 bases: TGTGCCAGCAGCCCATCGGCCAACAGGGGGAACACTGAAGCTTTCTTT. The gene calls are TRBV5-4 and TRBJ1-1; 7 bases are shared with TRBD1. Germline V gene data show CDR1 as SGHNT and CDR2 as YYREEE (reference sequence). J was trimmed by 1 base and V by 4 bases; bases with no gene match: 10. The length of the CDR3 is 16 residues.

The rearrangement uses TRBV7-2 and TRBJ2-7, with a weak D call TRBD2 (6 bases). V was shortened by 2 bases and J by 2 bases, with 16 bases between the two germline ends. This CDR3 has 16 residues. The germline V gene encodes CDR1 SGHTA and CDR2 FQGNSA. The CDR3 spells CASSLSSSGLTYEQYF. As DNA, the CDR3 is TGTGCCAGCAGCTTATCGTCCAGCGGGCTTACCTACGAGCAGTACTTC.

The chain couples TRBV7-8 to TRBJ2-1, with 7 bases fitting TRBD2. V lost 0 bases, J lost 7 bases, and 6 bases stayed unmatched. Germline V gene sequence: CDR1 SGHVS, CDR2 FQNEAQ. The CDR3 loop spans 15 amino acids. DNA of the CDR3: TGTGCCAGCAGCTTAGCGAGCGGGATCTTTAATGAGCAGTTCTTC. Residues: CASSLASGIFNEQFF.

CDR3 amino acids: CASSPHVGGTEAFF. As DNA, the CDR3 is TGTGCCAGCAGCCCTCACGTGGGGGGGACTGAAGCTTTCTTT. The chain recombines TRBV9 with TRBJ1-1; perhaps TRBD1 as D (5 bases). CDR3 length: 14 amino acids. CDR1 is SGDLS, CDR2 YYNGEE, per germline. V was pared by 4 bases and J by 5 bases, with 15 bases between.

This chain connects TRBV4-3 to TRBJ1-3; D call uncertain. V shed 0 bases and J shed 1 base, with 13 bases lying between them. CDR3 length: 17 amino acids. Per the germline V gene, CDR1 is LGHNA and CDR2 is YSLEER. This chain's CDR3 is CASSQDEGILSGNTIYF. The CDR3, as DNA: TGCGCCAGCAGCCAAGATGAGGGTATTTTATCTGGAAACACCATATATTTT.

V usage is TRBV27 and J usage is TRBJ1-4, with TRBD1 matching over 8 bases. Germline V lookup: CDR1 MNHEY, CDR2 SMNVEV (reference sequence). CDR3 length: 16 residues. The junction had 11 bases not matched to a gene; V was cut back by 3 bases and J by 8 bases. This CDR3 reads CASSFRAPGQEEKLFF. The CDR3 nucleotides read TGTGCCAGCAGTTTCCGCGCCCCGGGACAGGAGGAAAAACTGTTTTTT.

V usage is TRBV5-5 and J usage is TRBJ2-5; TRBD2 is a possible D gene (5 bases). Germline-derived CDR1 and CDR2 are SGHKS and YYEKEE (reference sequence). The V end lost 1 base, the J end lost 5 bases, and 9 bases lay between the germline ends. The CDR3 runs to 13 residues. Here the CDR3 DNA reads TGTGCCAGCAGCTTGAGCACGGGGGAGACCCAGTACTTC. It translates to CASSLSTGETQYF.

The chain joins TRBV28 to TRBJ1-3; no clear D gene. The CDR3 spans 15 residues. The germline gives CDR1 MDHEN, CDR2 SYDVKM. V lost 3 bases to trimming and J lost 0 bases, with 9 bases between them. This CDR3 reads CASSLARPSGNTIYF. The CDR3 DNA sequence: TGTGCCAGCAGTTTGGCCAGGCCCTCTGGAAACACCATATATTTT.

This chain joins TRBV10-3 and TRBJ2-1; 11 bases map to TRBD1. The junction had 5 bases not matched to a gene; V was cut back by 4 bases and J by 6 bases. The germline gives CDR1 ENHRY, CDR2 SYGVKD. CDR3 length equals 15 residues. CDR3 residues: CAISGTGGPSNEQFF. The CDR3 nucleotides read TGTGCCATCAGTGGGACAGGGGGCCCCAGCAATGAGCAGTTCTTC.

This chain links TRBV29-1 with TRBJ1-1; no definite D call. The V and J ends lost 4 bases and 1 base respectively, with 10 bases between them. Germline CDR1 and CDR2: SQVTM and ANQGSEA. This CDR3 spans 13 amino acids. The DNA for the CDR3 is TGCAGCGTTGTGGAGGCATCGAACACTGAAGCTTTCTTT. Its protein product is CSVVEASNTEAFF.

This rearrangement joins TRBV23-1 to TRBJ1-4; 8 positions agree with TRBD1. TRBV23-1 is an ORF, and what it does is uncertain. The ends lost 1 base at V and 7 bases at J; junction bases unmatched: 14. CDR3 length: 18 amino acids. CDR3 sequence: CASSQWRDRFVYREKLFF. The CDR3 coding sequence is TGCGCCAGCAGTCAATGGAGGGACAGGTTCGTTTACCGTGAAAAACTGTTTTTT.

The gene calls are TRBV19 and TRBJ2-2; D is ambiguous. V lost 8 bases and J 4 bases, leaving 5 bases between the germline ends. This CDR3 is built from 11 residues. CDR1 and CDR2 from the germline V gene are LNHDA and SQIVND (reference sequence). In DNA form, the CDR3 reads TGTGCCAGTCACGGCACCGGGGAGCTGTTTTTT. This codes for CASHGTGELFF.

The chain has TRBV5-1 and TRBJ2-1; TRBD2 aligns across 14 bases. This CDR3 is built from 19 residues. Germline CDR1 reads SGHRS; CDR2 reads YFSETQ. J lost 0 bases, V lost 6 bases, and 11 bases had no gene match. The CDR3: CASNRGLAGGPSSYNEQFF. The CDR3 DNA follows: TGCGCCAGCAACCGAGGACTAGCGGGGGGACCGAGCTCCTACAATGAGCAGTTCTTC.

The chain combines TRBV10-2 with TRBJ1-1, with 11 bases aligning to TRBD1. CDR3 length: 14 amino acids. V gave up 4 bases and J gave up 4 bases; unmatched junction bases: 2. The germline gives CDR1 WSHSY, CDR2 SAAADI. CDR3 loop: CASSGGQGGTEAFF. The CDR3 nucleotides read TGCGCCAGCAGTGGGGGACAGGGGGGCACTGAAGCTTTCTTT.

The chain is built from TRBV27 and TRBJ1-4, with 9 bases fitting TRBD1. The J segment lost 8 bases and the V segment lost 5 bases, leaving 6 bases of the junction unmatched. CDR1 and CDR2 (germline): MNHEY, SMNVEV (reference sequence). The CDR3 totals 14 residues. As DNA, the CDR3 is TGTGCCAGCAGTCTGGGGACAGGGAGAGAAAAACTGTTTTTT. Protein sequence: CASSLGTGREKLFF.

This clone was seen only a few times. The genes are TRBV6-2 or TRBV6-3 and TRBJ2-6, with 15 nucleotides matching TRBD2. The CDR3 has 17 amino acids. The junction had 2 bases not matched to a gene; V was cut back by 6 bases and J by 2 bases. The germline V gene encodes CDR1 MNHEY and CDR2 SVGEGT. For the CDR3, the DNA is TGTGCCAGCAGCGGACTAGCGGGAGGGCCTGGGGCCAACGTCCTGACTTTC. Translation: CASSGLAGGPGANVLTF.

The chain has TRBV5-8 and TRBJ2-7, with TRBD2 matching 7 bases. This CDR3 region has 15 residues. With V trimmed by 1 base and J by 4 bases, 8 bases remained unmatched. Per germline, CDR1 SGHTS and CDR2 YDEGEE. The DNA for the CDR3 is TGTGCCAGCAGCTTGTTGAGGACTAGTAGGTACGAGCAGTACTTC. Amino acids: CASSLLRTSRYEQYF. Full variable domain (outside the CDR3, taken from reference TRBV5-8 and TRBJ2-7): EAGVTQSPTHLIKTRGQQATLRCSPISGHTSVYWYQQALGLGLQFLLWYDEGEERNRGNFPPRFSGRQFPNYSSELNVNALELEDSALYLCASSLLRTSRYEQYFGPGTRLTVT.

The gene calls are TRBV24-1 and TRBJ2-1; tentative D call: TRBD1 (5 bases). There are 15 residues in the CDR3. The germline gives CDR1 KGHDR, CDR2 SFDVKD. Trimming pared 6 bases from V and 1 base from J, leaving 12 bases between. CDR3 sequence reads: CATSLGRASYNEQFF. CDR3 DNA sequence: TGTGCCACCAGTCTTGGCAGGGCATCCTACAATGAGCAGTTCTTC.

The chain employs TRBV29-1 and TRBJ2-4; TRBD2 agrees at 9 bases. In germline, CDR1 is SQVTM, CDR2 ANQGSEA. The V segment lost 4 bases and the J segment 13 bases; nucleotides outside the gene matches: 11. CDR3 length equals 13 residues. The CDR3 DNA reads TGCAGCGTTGGGACCGATGTTAGCGGGAGACAGTACTTC. Encoded protein: CSVGTDVSGRQYF.